A selection of T cell receptor beta chains follows, all from one sample in a study of T-cell reconstitution after alpha-beta-depleted transplantation in children. TCRdb re-derived calls from the PCR reads in MiXCR, one entry per CDR3 protein. The sample gives approximately 300,000 distinct CDR3 sequences, more than 9% of which show up once; 23% is in the top ten. The material was peripheral blood, obtained 180 days after TCRalphabeta/CD19-depleted stem cell transplant. These receptors came from a male patient under 10 years old who had a stem cell transplant for chronic granulomatous disease, so the T cells may come from the graft donor. The CDR3 runs from the conserved cysteine through the conserved F or W. Each record gives: V gene, D gene, clone size, J gene, CDR3 DNA, CDR3 protein. A D gene is named only where the DNA matches it firmly. Clone size is stated in some rows and not others, as once, few, many or a class when expanded.

v_gene: TRBV7-9
d_gene: .
abundance: many
j_gene: TRBJ2-1
CDR3nt: TGTGCCAGCAGGTCGGGTTACAACAATGAGCAGTTCTTC
CDR3aa: CASRSGYNNEQFF

v_gene: TRBV16
d_gene: .
abundance: many
j_gene: TRBJ2-7
CDR3nt: TGTGCCAGCAGCCAATCCATGTGGGGACCCGAGCAGTACTTC
CDR3aa: CASSQSMWGPEQYF

v_gene: TRBV5-1
d_gene: TRBD2
abundance: many
j_gene: TRBJ2-3
CDR3nt: TGCGCCAGCAGCTTGGGGTCTAGCGGGGGTAGCACAGATACGCAGTATTTT
CDR3aa: CASSLGSSGGSTDTQYF

v_gene: TRBV7-9
d_gene: TRBD2
abundance: many
j_gene: TRBJ2-5
CDR3nt: TGTGCCAGCAGCTCGCCCGTGGGGGGGAGGGAGACCCAGTACTTC
CDR3aa: CASSSPVGGRETQYF

v_gene: TRBV7-2
d_gene: TRBD1
abundance: many
j_gene: TRBJ2-3
CDR3nt: TGTGCCAGCAGCCCCGGGACAGGCTACACAGATACGCAGTATTTT
CDR3aa: CASSPGTGYTDTQYF

v_gene: TRBV20-1
d_gene: TRBD2
abundance: many
j_gene: TRBJ2-3
CDR3nt: TGCAGTGTCATCGGACTAGCCCTAGTCGCAGATACGCAGTATTTT
CDR3aa: CSVIGLALVADTQYF

v_gene: TRBV12-3/TRBV12-4
d_gene: TRBD2
abundance: many
j_gene: TRBJ2-7
CDR3nt: TGTGCCAGCAGTTTGGGGAGGGCGAACTACGAGCAGTACTTC
CDR3aa: CASSLGRANYEQYF

v_gene: TRBV20-1
d_gene: .
abundance: many
j_gene: TRBJ2-7
CDR3nt: TGCAGTGCTAGCGGAGGAGAGTACGAGCAGTACTTC
CDR3aa: CSASGGEYEQYF

v_gene: TRBV10-3
d_gene: .
abundance: many
j_gene: TRBJ2-6
CDR3nt: TGTGCCATCAGCCGCTCTGGGGCCAACGTCCTGACTTTC
CDR3aa: CAISRSGANVLTF

v_gene: TRBV20-1
d_gene: .
abundance: many
j_gene: TRBJ1-1
CDR3nt: TGCAGTGCTAAGGGACGGAGATTAGAAGCTTTCTTT
CDR3aa: CSAKGRRLEAFF

v_gene: TRBV11-2
d_gene: TRBD2
abundance: many
j_gene: TRBJ2-5
CDR3nt: TGTGCCAGCAGCTTAATCTACGAGATGCCGGGACACCCAAGAGCGGGAGACCAAGAGACCCAGTACTTC
CDR3aa: CASSLIYEMPGHPRAGDQETQYF

v_gene: TRBV5-1
d_gene: .
abundance: many
j_gene: TRBJ2-7
CDR3nt: TGCGCCAGCAGCCCTGGAATGAAGTCCTACGAGCAGTACTTC
CDR3aa: CASSPGMKSYEQYF

v_gene: TRBV29-1
d_gene: .
abundance: many
j_gene: TRBJ2-7
CDR3nt: TGCAGCGTTGAAGATCCGGGGGGCCAATCCTACGAGCAGTACTTC
CDR3aa: CSVEDPGGQSYEQYF

v_gene: TRBV20-1
d_gene: TRBD2
abundance: many
j_gene: TRBJ2-5
CDR3nt: TGCAGTGCTAGGGACGGGACTAGCGGGAGTCAGACCCAGTACTTC
CDR3aa: CSARDGTSGSQTQYF

v_gene: TRBV7-6
d_gene: .
abundance: .
j_gene: TRBJ2-5
CDR3nt: TGTGTCAGCAGCTCTCAAGAGACCCAGTACTTC
CDR3aa: CVSSSQETQYF

v_gene: TRBV5-4
d_gene: .
abundance: .
j_gene: TRBJ1-1
CDR3nt: TGTGCCAGCAGCTTGGCCTTGCCAGCGTCTGAAGCTTTCTTT
CDR3aa: CASSLALPASEAFF

v_gene: TRBV6-4
d_gene: TRBD2
abundance: many
j_gene: TRBJ2-7
CDR3nt: TGTGCCAGCAGTGAGGGGAGCGGGAGCTCCTACGAGCAGTACTTC
CDR3aa: CASSEGSGSSYEQYF

v_gene: TRBV27
d_gene: TRBD1
abundance: few
j_gene: TRBJ2-7
CDR3nt: TGTGCCAGCAGTTATGAGTGGACAGGGGAATTGGAGCAGTACTTC
CDR3aa: CASSYEWTGELEQYF

v_gene: TRBV10-3
d_gene: .
abundance: many
j_gene: TRBJ2-3
CDR3nt: TGTGCCATCAGTGACCCCTTTGCGGCAGATACGCAGTATTTT
CDR3aa: CAISDPFAADTQYF

v_gene: TRBV6-1
d_gene: TRBD2
abundance: many
j_gene: TRBJ2-5
CDR3nt: TGTGCCAGCGGACTAGCGGGAGAAGTTGTTGGCAAAGAGACCCAGTACTTC
CDR3aa: CASGLAGEVVGKETQYF

v_gene: TRBV19
d_gene: TRBD1
abundance: many
j_gene: TRBJ2-1
CDR3nt: TGTGCCAGTAGACCGGGACAGGGTCGGAATGAGCAGTTCTTC
CDR3aa: CASRPGQGRNEQFF

v_gene: TRBV29-1
d_gene: .
abundance: many
j_gene: TRBJ1-1
CDR3nt: TGCAGCGCCGGGACCCTACTAGGCACTGAAGCTTTCTTT
CDR3aa: CSAGTLLGTEAFF

v_gene: TRBV20-1
d_gene: TRBD1
abundance: many
j_gene: TRBJ2-7
CDR3nt: TGCAGTGCTAGAGGGGCTCGGGACAGGGGAGAGCAGTACTTC
CDR3aa: CSARGARDRGEQYF

v_gene: TRBV12-3/TRBV12-4
d_gene: TRBD1
abundance: many
j_gene: TRBJ2-1
CDR3nt: TGTGCCAGCAGTTCCGCCGGGACAGGGGACAATGAGCAGTTCTTC
CDR3aa: CASSSAGTGDNEQFF

v_gene: TRBV20-1
d_gene: .
abundance: many
j_gene: TRBJ1-1
CDR3nt: TGCAGTGCTAGTTATGGGGACACTGAAGCTTTCTTT
CDR3aa: CSASYGDTEAFF

v_gene: TRBV5-5
d_gene: .
abundance: many
j_gene: TRBJ1-1
CDR3nt: TGTGCCAGCAGCCCACAACAAGGTCCCGACACTGAAGCTTTCTTT
CDR3aa: CASSPQQGPDTEAFF

v_gene: TRBV6-2/TRBV6-3
d_gene: .
abundance: many
j_gene: TRBJ2-3
CDR3nt: TGTGCCAGCAGTTACGCGGCGGGGATCACAGATACGCAGTATTTT
CDR3aa: CASSYAAGITDTQYF